This T cell receptor (beta chain) was recovered during a study of identical twins. Study-level points and caveats: Twins showed weaker excess sharing in their beta out-of-frame sequences. Out-of-frame alpha sequences shared by twins showed excess low generation probability.

The table lists this clonotype with a few counts. Its specificity is not known. CDR3 length: 13 residues. The germline V gene encodes CDR1 SQVTM and CDR2 ANQGSEA. Germline trimming cut 6 bases from V and 9 bases from J; bases unmatched to any gene: 10. Every donor was a healthy Caucasian. TCRdb re-derived calls from the 5' RACE reads in MiXCR, one entry per CDR3 protein. The sample has more than 650,000 distinct CDR3 sequences; around 6.1% are singletons. Sample: naive T cells sorted from blood. The rearrangement uses TRBV29-1 and TRBJ2-1; 8 positions agree with TRBD2. The TCR was taken from a man between 18 and 29 years old in good health. The CDR3 is CSVGGLVTVEQFF. The CDR3 bases are TGCAGCGTGGGGGGACTAGTTACAGTTGAGCAGTTCTTC.